This T cell receptor (beta chain) was retrieved from a study of cytomegalovirus exposure and HLA in healthy donors. Primers included in the PCR were 60 Vbeta and 13 Jbeta primers. Sequencing was performed with immunoSEQ multiplex PCR; in TCRdb, only in-frame clones are kept and a portion is missing. The repertoire has about 130,000 clones, about 74% of them found once; the top ten carry around 3.9%. The ends lost 5 bases at V and 3 bases at J; junction bases unmatched: 8. Germline assignment: CDR1 SGHVS and CDR2 FNYEAQ. The CDR3 has 15 residues. Note on this clone: No antigen is known for it.

Study findings and constraints: According to an earlier analysis, most TCR beta V segments yielded productive rearrangements about 90% or about 30% of the time. The study recorded some 160 TCR beta chains that were cytomegalovirus-associated.

This chain links TRBV7-6 with TRBJ2-5; TRBD2 matches 8 bases. The TCR comes from a woman in her forties or fifties in good health and CMV-seropositive. What was sequenced was PBMCs. The chain's CDR3 is CASSTRALAEETQYF. Written as DNA, the CDR3 is TGTGCCAGCAGCACTCGCGCACTAGCGGAAGAGACCCAGTACTTC.